This entry describes one T cell receptor beta chain. It has no known antigen specificity. Per-base quality was not reported, and no clone a single base away is much larger than it. These data originate in a study of T cell repertoires in cytomegalovirus infection (dated by TCRdb to between 2019 and 2020). With regard to the full study: Peptide stimulations targeted recently identified HLA-C-restricted CMV epitopes, whose presentation resists viral immunomodulation, together with well-studied HLA-B-restricted epitopes. Donor HLA type was relevant to the analysis, because carriage of CMV infection together with the matching HLA type was indicated by public TCR beta signatures.

Overall results and qualifications from the work: The ex vivo response was dominated by HLA-C-restricted CMV-specific TCR beta clonotypes, which also provided the single most frequent clonotype in two of eight donors. Carriers of CMV infection plus the relevant HLA type were discriminated by the cumulative frequency of public TCR beta family members in the study cohort and in an independent roughly 400-donor cohort.

Reading from cysteine to phenylalanine, the CDR3 counts 16 amino acids. Left in the record is the CDR3 DNA by itself, 48 bases read in frame from the first base. Here V drops 5 bases and J drops 2 bases, and the junction holds 6 bases not matched to any gene. Via the germline V gene, CDR1 is LGHNA and CDR2 YSLEER. Data came from an Illumina HiSeq 1500. The raw public reads went through TCRdb reprocessing: fastp at Q25, MiXCR clone calling, in-frame beta chains kept. Each CDR3 protein gets just one entry, which takes the most common genes and DNA from the rows behind it. In this sample the table shows around 430,000 distinct CDR3 sequences, approximately 42% of which occur a single time. The biggest ten clones account for about 45% of the sample. The intended sense of this specimen's treatment or condition label: in vitro stimulation with specific CMV peptide epitopes to enrich CMV-specific T cells.

The sequence was collected from a human donor in good health (CMV status not recorded). Some clones in this sample may be carry-over from other donors' samples. The sequence is built from TRBV4-3 and TRBJ1-5; TRBD1 aligns with 10 central bases. The input for sequencing was cultured PBMCs, taken from culture after CMV antigen stimulation. This receptor carries the CDR3 CASSARGTGGNQPQHF. The DNA sequence reads TGCGCCAGCAGCGCCCGTGGGACAGGGGGCAATCAGCCCCAGCATTTT.